What follows are 25 T cell receptor beta chains derived from one specimen sequenced in a study of OX40 agonist ivuxolimab in advanced cancers. Using immunoSEQ multiplex PCR, the repertoire was profiled, and TCRdb retains in-frame clones only, with some absent. The sample records some 87,000 clones, 85% to 95% being singletons. Sequenced material: CD4+ or CD8+ T cells sorted from blood, taken in a trial of the OX40 agonist ivuxolimab. Receptors were obtained from an adult with an advanced solid tumor such as melanoma, head and neck, liver or kidney cancer.

The chain links TRBV27 to TRBJ2-7; 13 bases map to TRBD2. With V trimmed by 5 bases and J by 4 bases, 14 bases remained unmatched. The CDR3 covers 18 residues. CDR1 and CDR2 from the germline V gene are MNHEY and SMNVEV (reference sequence). CDR3 sequence (DNA): TGTGCCAGCAGTATAGAACCTAGGACTAGCGGGAGTAAATACGAGCAGTACTTC. Translated: CASSIEPRTSGSKYEQYF.

This chain links TRBV4-3 with TRBJ2-1; TRBD2 agrees at 12 bases. V lost 2 bases and J lost 7; bases outside the gene matches: 3. This CDR3 is built from 15 residues. Per germline, CDR1 LGHNA and CDR2 YSLEER. CDR3 sequence: CASSQPTSGRNEQFF. CDR3 sequence (DNA): TGCGCCAGCAGCCAACCGACTAGCGGGAGAAATGAGCAGTTCTTC.

The genes are TRBV9 and TRBJ2-7; 7 bases fit TRBD2. This CDR3 is 14 amino acids long. J was trimmed by 5 bases and V by 0 bases; bases with no gene match: 5. Germline V lookup: CDR1 SGDLS, CDR2 YYNGEE. CDR3 sequence reads: CASSVGGSKDEQYF. The CDR3, as DNA: TGTGCCAGCAGCGTAGGCGGGAGTAAGGACGAGCAGTACTTC.

The chain combines TRBV7-2 with TRBJ2-2; D is unclear. Per the germline V gene, CDR1 is SGHTA and CDR2 is FQGNSA. CDR3 size: 12 residues. The V end was cut by 2 bases, the J end by 6 bases, with 4 bases between. This CDR3 is CASSLTPGELFF. CDR3 nucleotide sequence: TGTGCCAGCAGCTTAACACCCGGGGAGCTGTTTTTT.

The chain joins TRBV11-3 to TRBJ2-7; a possible D gene is TRBD1 (6 bases). The length of the CDR3 is 15 residues. CDR1 SGHNT and CDR2 YENEEA come from the germline V gene. Trimming pared 5 bases from V and 3 bases from J, leaving 17 bases between. The CDR3 DNA is TGTGCCAGCAGCCTCCTTCCGGACAGAGTCTACGAGCAGTACTTC. Protein product: CASSLLPDRVYEQYF. Using reference TRBV11-3 and TRBJ2-7 for the parts outside the CDR3, the full variable domain is EAGVVQSPRYKIIEKKQPVAFWCNPISGHNTLYWYLQNLGQGPELLIRYENEEAVDDSQLPKDRFSAERLKGVDSTLKIQPAELGDSAVYLCASSLLPDRVYEQYFGPGTRLTVT.

This clone appeared a few times. The chain recombines TRBV11-3 with TRBJ1-2; TRBD1 is a possible D gene (5 bases). The CDR3 extends over 15 amino acids. The V end lost 4 bases, the J end lost 5 bases, and 17 bases lay between the germline ends. Germline-derived CDR1 and CDR2 are SGHNT and YENEEA. CDR3 loop: CASSWGGGSPYGYTF. In nucleotides, the CDR3 is TGTGCCAGCAGCTGGGGCGGGGGGTCCCCATATGGCTACACCTTC.

This chain links TRBV7-6 with TRBJ2-5, with TRBD1 identical over 7 bases. Trimming took 3 bases from V and 2 from J; bases not matched to a gene: 6. The CDR3 is made up of 15 amino acids. CDR1 is SGHVS, CDR2 FNYEAQ, per germline. CDR3 sequence reads: CASSFSLQGQETQYF. For the CDR3, the DNA is TGTGCCAGCAGCTTTAGCCTACAGGGGCAAGAGACCCAGTACTTC.

The rearrangement joins TRBV28 to TRBJ1-1; D is perhaps TRBD1 (5 bases). CDR3 length: 14 amino acids. In germline, CDR1 is MDHEN, CDR2 SYDVKM. V was cut by 8 bases and J by 1 base, with 14 bases left in between. In DNA form, the CDR3 reads TGTGCCAGCGTTTTTCACGGGACGAACACTGAAGCTTTCTTT. This encodes CASVFHGTNTEAFF.

V usage is TRBV5-1 and J usage is TRBJ2-5, with TRBD2 matching 10 bases. The CDR3 sequence is 16 residues long. V was pared by 5 bases and J by 0 bases, with 7 bases of the junction left unmatched. CDR1 and CDR2 (germline): SGHRS, YFSETQ. CDR3 region: CASSLSSGGYQETQYF. The DNA for the CDR3 is TGCGCCAGCAGTTTGAGTAGCGGGGGGTACCAAGAGACCCAGTACTTC.

The V gene is TRBV4-2, the J gene TRBJ2-1; TRBD2 aligns across 12 bases. Germline V CDR1 and CDR2: LGHNA, YNFKEQ. There are 17 residues in the CDR3. The J segment lost 5 bases and the V segment lost 1 base, leaving 6 bases of the junction unmatched. CDR3: CASSQGTSGNLDNEQFF. Written as DNA, the CDR3 is TGTGCCAGCAGCCAAGGGACTAGCGGGAATCTTGACAATGAGCAGTTCTTC.

This rearrangement joins TRBV27 to TRBJ1-2; D call uncertain. There are 13 residues in the CDR3. The V end was cut by 2 bases, the J end by 3 bases, with 7 bases between. Germline V gene sequence: CDR1 MNHEY, CDR2 SMNVEV (reference sequence). CDR3 in DNA: TGTGCCAGCAGTTTAGGGGTCTACTATGGCTACACCTTC. Amino acid sequence: CASSLGVYYGYTF.

The CDR3 spells CSALSSGTEHF. The CDR3 bases are TGCAGCGCCCTTTCGTCCGGGACGGAGCATTTT. This chain connects TRBV29-1 to TRBJ1-5, with D possibly being TRBD1 (5 bases). With 7 bases removed from V and 14 bases from J, the gap between germline ends came to 18 bases. Germline V lookup: CDR1 SQVTM, CDR2 ANQGSEA. The CDR3 is 11 residues long.

The V call is TRBV19, the J call TRBJ2-6; D is undetermined. CDR1 is LNHDA and CDR2 is SQIVND in the germline V gene (reference sequence). This CDR3 spans 19 amino acids. Trimming stripped 5 bases from V and 0 bases from J, with 20 bases between. CDR3 amino acids: CASSPRFGPKFSGANVLTF. The CDR3 DNA reads TGTGCCAGTAGTCCCCGCTTTGGACCCAAATTCTCTGGGGCCAACGTCCTGACTTTC.

The genes are TRBV6-5 and TRBJ1-2; the D is unclear. The length of the CDR3 is 14 residues. CDR1 MNHEY and CDR2 SVGAGI come from the germline V gene. V was clipped by 2 bases and J by 8 bases, with 15 bases between them. This chain's CDR3 is CASSYPGSPRGYTF. The CDR3 region has the DNA TGTGCCAGCAGTTACCCCGGATCGCCCCGGGGCTACACCTTC.

The gene calls are TRBV7-2 and TRBJ2-7, with 11 bases that match TRBD2. The V and J ends lost 4 bases and 4 bases, in that order; junction bases with no gene match: 6. The germline V gene has CDR1 SGHTA and CDR2 FQGNSA. This CDR3 is 15 amino acids long. The DNA of the CDR3 is TGTGCCAGCAGCTACGGGACTAGCGGAGGTTACGAGCAGTACTTC. Residues: CASSYGTSGGYEQYF.

The chain uses TRBV7-2 and TRBJ2-5; possibly TRBD2 for D (6 bases). The CDR3 totals 15 residues. The germline V and J ends were trimmed by 5 bases and 4 bases, with 17 bases remaining between them. Per the germline V gene, CDR1 is SGHTA and CDR2 is FQGNSA. CDR3 amino acids: CASSDSGGVRETQYF. The CDR3 bases are TGTGCCAGCAGCGATAGTGGAGGGGTTAGAGAGACCCAGTACTTC.

The chain carries TRBV19 and TRBJ2-7; 9 bases align to TRBD2. Looked up from germline, CDR1 is LNHDA and CDR2 is SQIVND (reference sequence). Trimming at V came to 4 bases and at J to 6 bases, leaving 7 bases not matched to a gene. The CDR3 consists of 14 residues. The CDR3 bases are TGTGCCAGTAGTACGGTAGCGGGAGTTGGCGAGCAGTACTTC. Translated: CASSTVAGVGEQYF.

This clone is labeled as medium-sized. The CDR3 here is CASSWDPRNSGANVLTF. CDR3 nucleotide sequence: TGTGCCAGCAGTTGGGACCCCAGAAACTCTGGGGCCAACGTCCTGACTTTC. The V gene is TRBV27, the J gene TRBJ2-6; possibly TRBD1 or TRBD2 for D (5 bases each). The germline gives CDR1 MNHEY, CDR2 SMNVEV (reference sequence). The CDR3 contains 17 residues. Trimming pared 4 bases from V and 0 bases from J, leaving 13 bases between.

This clone was seen just once. The gene calls are TRBV7-9 and TRBJ1-4; a possible D gene is TRBD1 (5 bases). The length of the CDR3 is 15 residues. Deletions cut 0 bases from V and 6 bases from J, with 11 bases between. Germline CDR1 is SEHNR and CDR2 is FQNEAQ (reference sequence). The CDR3 bases are TGTGCCAGCAGCTTAGCGTCGGGGGTGGATGAAAAACTGTTTTTT. Protein: CASSLASGVDEKLFF.

The gene calls are TRBV7-6 and TRBJ1-4; a possible D gene is TRBD1 (6 bases). V was cut by 1 base and J by 11 bases, with 17 bases left in between. There are 15 residues in the CDR3. Germline V gene data show CDR1 as SGHVS and CDR2 as FNYEAQ. CDR3 nucleotide sequence: TGTGCCAGCAGCTTAGAGACAGGAAATCGAGGGAAACTGTTTTTT. Its translation: CASSLETGNRGKLFF.

This chain joins TRBV5-1 and TRBJ1-2, with TRBD1 identical over 11 bases. This CDR3 comprises 14 residues. Germline CDR1 SGHRS, CDR2 YFSETQ. Trimming at V came to 4 bases and at J to 3 bases, leaving 2 bases not matched to a gene. The CDR3 is CASSGQGADYGYTF. DNA for the CDR3: TGCGCCAGCAGCGGACAGGGGGCTGACTATGGCTACACCTTC.

This clone was seen many times. V is TRBV27 and J is TRBJ1-1; tentative D call: TRBD1 (5 bases). Looked up from germline, CDR1 is MNHEY and CDR2 is SMNVEV (reference sequence). The ends were cut back, 4 bases at V and 1 base at J, with 16 bases in the middle. CDR3 length: 16 amino acids. CDR3 amino acids: CASSSTPPGGNTEAFF. CDR3 DNA sequence: TGTGCCAGCAGTTCAACCCCACCCGGGGGGAACACTGAAGCTTTCTTT.

The chain combines TRBV6-6 with TRBJ2-7, with TRBD1 matching 7 bases. The CDR3 loop spans 14 amino acids. Germline CDR1 is MNHNY and CDR2 is SVGAGI (reference sequence). J was trimmed by 2 bases and V by 2 bases; bases with no gene match: 3. CDR3 nucleotide sequence: TGTGCCAGCAGTTACGGGGACAGAACCTACGAGCAGTACTTC. Encoded protein: CASSYGDRTYEQYF.

V usage is TRBV5-6 and J usage is TRBJ2-1; 10 bases agree with TRBD2. CDR3 length: 15 residues. Unmatched junction bases numbered 8, after V lost 1 base and J lost 10 bases. Germline loops: CDR1 SGHDT, CDR2 YYEEEE. The CDR3 DNA sequence: TGTGCCAGCAGCTTGCTACTAGCGGGGTCCGGCGAGCAGTTCTTC. Translation: CASSLLLAGSGEQFF.

The rearrangement uses TRBV15 and TRBJ2-1; TRBD2 aligns across 7 bases. The junction had 7 bases not matched to a gene; V was cut back by 1 base and J by 4 bases. CDR1 and CDR2 (germline): LNHNV, YYDKDF (reference sequence). The CDR3 is 16 residues long. The DNA for the CDR3 is TGTGCCACCAGCAGAGGGGCTAGCGGCAGTTACAATGAGCAGTTCTTC. The encoded protein is CATSRGASGSYNEQFF.